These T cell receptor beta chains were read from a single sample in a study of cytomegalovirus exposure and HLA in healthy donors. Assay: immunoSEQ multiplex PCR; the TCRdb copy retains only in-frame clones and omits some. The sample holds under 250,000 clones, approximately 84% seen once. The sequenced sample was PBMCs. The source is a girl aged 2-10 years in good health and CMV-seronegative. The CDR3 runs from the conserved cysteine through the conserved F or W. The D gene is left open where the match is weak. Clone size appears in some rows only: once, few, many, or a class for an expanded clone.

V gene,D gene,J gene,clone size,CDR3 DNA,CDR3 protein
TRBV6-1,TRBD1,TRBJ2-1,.,TGTGCCAGCAGTGCGGGACAGGGCCCCAACAATGAGCAGTTCTTC,CASSAGQGPNNEQFF
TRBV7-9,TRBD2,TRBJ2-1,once,TGTGCCAGCAGCCCCCCAGGACTAGCCTACAATGAGCAGTTCTTC,CASSPPGLAYNEQFF
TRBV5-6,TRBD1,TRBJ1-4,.,TGTGCCAGCAGCTATGGGACAGGGCGATCGGATGAAAAACTGTTTTTT,CASSYGTGRSDEKLFF
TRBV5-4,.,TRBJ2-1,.,TGTGCCAGCAGCTTGGTGGGACTGGACTACAATGAGCAGTTCTTC,CASSLVGLDYNEQFF
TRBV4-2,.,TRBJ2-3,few,TGTGCCAGCAGCCCTAGTACTCAAGGAGATACGCAGTATTTT,CASSPSTQGDTQYF
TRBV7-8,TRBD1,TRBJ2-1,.,TGTGCCAGCAGCTATAAGTTCGGGACAGGGGTCCATGAGCAGTTCTTC,CASSYKFGTGVHEQFF
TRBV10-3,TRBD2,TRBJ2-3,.,TGTGCCATCAGTGAGGCGCTCCGGGGTAGCGGGGGGGCAACCGATACGCAGTATTTT,CAISEALRGSGGATDTQYF
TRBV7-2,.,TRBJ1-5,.,TGTGCCAGCAGCTTAGGGGGGGGCCTAGCTCAGCCCCAGCATTTT,CASSLGGGLAQPQHF
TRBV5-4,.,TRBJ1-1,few,TGTGCCAGCAGCTTGGCCGTCAACACTGAAGCTTTCTTT,CASSLAVNTEAFF
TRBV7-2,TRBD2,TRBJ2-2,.,TGTGCCAGCAGCTACGTAGCGGGAGCGGTCGGGGAGCTGTTTTTT,CASSYVAGAVGELFF
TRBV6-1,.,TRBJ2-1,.,TGTGCCAGCAGTGTTCGCGGGGTGGGAAATGAGCAGTTCTTC,CASSVRGVGNEQFF
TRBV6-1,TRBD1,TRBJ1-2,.,TGTGCCAGCAGTGAGACAGGGGAGGGCTACACCTTC,CASSETGEGYTF
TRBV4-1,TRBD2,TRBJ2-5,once,TGCGCCAGCAGCCAAGACGCGGGAGGCTTGGGAGAGACCCAGTACTTC,CASSQDAGGLGETQYF
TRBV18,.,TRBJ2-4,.,TGTGCCAGCTCACCTCCTTTAGACTCACGGGACATTCAGTACTTC,CASSPPLDSRDIQYF
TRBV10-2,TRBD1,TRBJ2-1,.,TGCGCCAGCAGTGATTTTGGGACAGGGGGCGTTGAGCAGTTCTTC,CASSDFGTGGVEQFF
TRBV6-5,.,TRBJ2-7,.,TGTGCCAGCAGTTTAATCTCCCTAAGCTCCTACGAGCAGTACTTC,CASSLISLSSYEQYF
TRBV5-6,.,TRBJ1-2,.,TGTGCCAGCAGCTTGGACAGGGTTGACTATGGCTACACCTTC,CASSLDRVDYGYTF
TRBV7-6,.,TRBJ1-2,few,TGTGCCAGCAGCCATACGGCGGGGAAGGGCTACACCTTC,CASSHTAGKGYTF
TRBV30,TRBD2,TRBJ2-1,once,TGTGCCTGGAGTTCTAGCGGGGCTCCCAATGAGCAGTTCTTC,CAWSSSGAPNEQFF
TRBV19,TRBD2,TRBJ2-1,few,TGTGCCAGTAAACTAGCGGGAGGGAATGAGCAGTTCTTC,CASKLAGGNEQFF
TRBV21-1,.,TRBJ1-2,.,TGTGCCAGCAGCGACCCCAGGGATGGCTACACCTTC,CASSDPRDGYTF
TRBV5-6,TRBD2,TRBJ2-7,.,TGTGCCAGCAGCTTGTTCAACGGGGGGAGGAACTACGAGCAGTACTTC,CASSLFNGGRNYEQYF
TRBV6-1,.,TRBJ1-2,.,TGTGCCAGCAGTGTTATTGGCTACACCTTC,CASSVIGYTF
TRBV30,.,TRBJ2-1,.,TGTGCCTCACGCGGGCTAGCGCGCAATGAGCAGTTCTTC,CASRGLARNEQFF
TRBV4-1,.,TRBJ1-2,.,TGCGCCAGCAGCCACCCCTGGGTGTTACAGCGGGGTGGCTACACCTTC,CASSHPWVLQRGGYTF
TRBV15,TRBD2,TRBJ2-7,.,TGTGCCACCAGCAGAGATGGAACTAGCGGGGACTACGAGCAGTACTTC,CATSRDGTSGDYEQYF
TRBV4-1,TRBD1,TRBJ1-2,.,TGCGCCAGCAGCCCGACCGGGACAGGGGGCGCCGGCTATGGCTACACCTTC,CASSPTGTGGAGYGYTF
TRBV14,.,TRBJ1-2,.,TGTGCCAGCAGCCAAACAGGGTATGGCTACACCTTC,CASSQTGYGYTF
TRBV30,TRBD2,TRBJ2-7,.,TGTGCCTGGACCCAGTGGGGGGGAATAGGGGATTACGAGCAGTACTTC,CAWTQWGGIGDYEQYF
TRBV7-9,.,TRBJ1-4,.,TGTGCCAGCAGCTCCCCGGAGGAAAAACTGTTTTTT,CASSSPEEKLFF
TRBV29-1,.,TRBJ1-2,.,TGCAGCGTTGGCGATGGCTACACCTTC,CSVGDGYTF
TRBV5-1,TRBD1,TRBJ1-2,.,TGCGCCAGCAGCGCTCCCGGGACAGGGGAAGCTAACTATGGCTACACCTTC,CASSAPGTGEANYGYTF
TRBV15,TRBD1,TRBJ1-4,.,TGTGCCACCAGCAGAGATCTGGGCAGGGGGCGTGAAAAACTGTTTTTT,CATSRDLGRGREKLFF
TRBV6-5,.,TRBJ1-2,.,TGTGCCAGCAGCAAAGGGAGGAACTATGGCTACACCTTC,CASSKGRNYGYTF
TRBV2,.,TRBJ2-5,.,TGTGCCAGCAGAAGCCTGAGAGGACAAGAGACCCAGTACTTC,CASRSLRGQETQYF
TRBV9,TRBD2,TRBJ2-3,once,TGTGCCAGCAGCGGGACTAGTTCGCATACGCAGTATTTT,CASSGTSSHTQYF
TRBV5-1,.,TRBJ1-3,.,TGCGCCAGCAGCTTGGAAGGCAGGGCACAAAGCCTTGGAAACACCATATATTTT,CASSLEGRAQSLGNTIYF
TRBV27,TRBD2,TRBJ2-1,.,TGTGCCAGCAGTTTTTCGACTAGCGGGAGGGGTGAGCAGTTCTTC,CASSFSTSGRGEQFF
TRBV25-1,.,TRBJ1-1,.,TGTGCCAGCAGTGAGCTCGGGATAAAACCATTCTTT,CASSELGIKPFF
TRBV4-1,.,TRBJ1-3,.,TGCGCCAGCAGCCCCGTAGACAGCAGAAACACCATATATTTT,CASSPVDSRNTIYF